The 10 T cell receptor beta chains listed next were all sequenced from one sample in a study of T cells in Graves' hyperthyroidism and ophthalmopathy. Amplification targeted TCR beta CDR3 regions from RNA transcripts. The HTBI primer set was used in a first-round RT-PCR of the TCR CDR3. TCRdb reprocessed the multiplex PCR reads via MiXCR and lists one record per CDR3 protein. Among under 700,000 distinct CDR3 sequences listed, 35% to 55% were seen once. Sequencing used peripheral blood or thyroid tissue (not recorded which). These TCRs come from a woman aged 18-29 years with Graves' hyperthyroidism.

This clonotype was observed a handful of times. The chain couples TRBV19 to TRBJ1-4; D is undetermined. The CDR3 sequence is 14 residues long. Trimming took off 4 bases at V and 5 bases at J, with 11 bases between the two ends. Germline CDR1 and CDR2: LNHDA and SQIVND (reference sequence). The CDR3 spells CASSNSWLNEKLFF. The DNA of the CDR3 is TGTGCCAGTAGTAATTCGTGGCTGAATGAAAAACTGTTTTTT. Variable domain in full (rest from reference TRBV19 and TRBJ1-4): DGGITQSPKYLFRKEGQNVTLSCEQNLNHDAMYWYRQDPGQGLRLIYYSQIVNDFQKGDIAEGYSVSREKKESFPLTVTSAQKNPTAFYLCASSNSWLNEKLFFGSGTQLSVL.

In its sample, this clonotype was seen many times. The chain links TRBV7-9 to TRBJ1-1; D not resolved. Germline CDR1 and CDR2: SEHNR and FQNEAQ (reference sequence). This CDR3 is 13 amino acids long. Trimming left V 0 bases short and J 4 bases short, with 6 bases between. CDR3 bases: TGTGCCAGCAGCTTAGCAGCCACCACTGAAGCTTTCTTT. Its protein is CASSLAATTEAFF.

Concerning this clonotype itself: One end of the junction is discordant with germline, which a read error may explain. The V and J genes are TRBV2 and TRBJ2-7; 12 nucleotides line up with TRBD1. The CDR3 has 16 residues. Per the germline V gene, CDR1 is SNHLY and CDR2 is FYNNEI. This CDR3 reads CASSRQPGQGADEQYF. CDR3 bases: TGCGCCAGCAGCCGACAACCGGGACAGGGGGCGGACGAGCAGTACTTC.

This clonotype was observed many times. The chain uses TRBV2 and TRBJ1-2, with a weak D call TRBD1 (5 bases). V lost 1 base to trimming and J lost 2 bases, with 14 bases between them. Germline CDR1 reads SNHLY; CDR2 reads FYNNEI. The CDR3 covers 16 residues. The CDR3 is CASSEGVQGTNYGYTF. In DNA form, the CDR3 reads TGTGCCAGCAGTGAAGGGGTCCAGGGAACCAACTATGGCTACACCTTC.

This rearrangement joins TRBV25-1 to TRBJ1-4, with D unclear. This CDR3 has 12 amino acids. Trimming took off 11 bases at V and 6 bases at J, with 13 bases between the two ends. The germline V gene has CDR1 MGHDK and CDR2 SYGVNS. The CDR3 sequence: CAWSTLDEKLFF. The CDR3 nucleotides read TGTGCCTGGAGTACCTTAGATGAAAAACTGTTTTTT. Full variable domain (missing parts from reference TRBV25-1 and TRBJ1-4): EADIYQTPRYLVIGTGKKITLECSQTMGHDKMYWYQQDPGMELHLIHYSYGVNSTEKGDLSSESTVSRIRTEHFPLTLESARPSHTSQYLCAWSTLDEKLFFGSGTQLSVL.

The chain links TRBV10-3 to TRBJ2-7; 8 bases fit TRBD2. V shed 4 bases and J 4 bases; nucleotides not matched to a gene: 6. The CDR3 spans 14 residues. Germline loops: CDR1 ENHRY, CDR2 SYGVKD. The CDR3 nucleotides read TGTGCCATCAGTGGCGGGGGACTAGGATACGAGCAGTACTTC. This encodes CAISGGGLGYEQYF.

In nucleotides, the CDR3 is TGTGCCAGCAGCTTTGAGACAGGGGGAGACTATGGCTACACCTTC. Amino acid sequence: CASSFETGGDYGYTF. The chain has TRBV7-2 and TRBJ1-2, with 9 bases identical to TRBD1. The CDR3 spans 15 residues. Unmatched junction bases numbered 5, after V lost 3 bases and J lost 3 bases. Germline CDR1 SGHTA, CDR2 FQGNSA.

This clonotype was seen a few times. The rearrangement joins TRBV19 to TRBJ1-5; no definite D call. Trimming removed 6 bases at V and 3 bases at J, with 9 bases between. The germline CDR1 and CDR2 sequences are LNHDA and SQIVND (reference sequence). The CDR3 is 13 residues long. The CDR3 loop reads CASRGTVNQPQHF. CDR3 DNA: TGTGCCAGTAGAGGTACAGTCAATCAGCCCCAGCATTTT. Full variable domain (outside the CDR3, taken from reference TRBV19 and TRBJ1-5): DGGITQSPKYLFRKEGQNVTLSCEQNLNHDAMYWYRQDPGQGLRLIYYSQIVNDFQKGDIAEGYSVSREKKESFPLTVTSAQKNPTAFYLCASRGTVNQPQHFGDGTRLSIL.

Comments on this clonotype: One end of the junction is discordant with germline, which a read error may explain. The CDR3 DNA reads as TGTGCCAGCAGTTTGGAGTCGACAGGGGGCAATAACTCACCCCTCCACTTT. Its translation: CASSLESTGGNNSPLHF. The chain couples TRBV2 to TRBJ1-6; 10 positions agree with TRBD1. This CDR3 region has 17 residues. CDR1 SNHLY and CDR2 FYNNEI come from the germline V gene.

This clonotype appeared many times. The chain joins TRBV7-3 to TRBJ2-5; 9 nucleotides agree with TRBD1. CDR1 and CDR2 (germline): SGHTA, FQGTGA. V shed 2 bases and J 5 bases; nucleotides not matched to a gene: 0. The CDR3 runs to 13 residues. The CDR3: CASSLGTGETQYF. The CDR3, as DNA: TGTGCCAGCAGCTTAGGGACAGGGGAGACCCAGTACTTC.